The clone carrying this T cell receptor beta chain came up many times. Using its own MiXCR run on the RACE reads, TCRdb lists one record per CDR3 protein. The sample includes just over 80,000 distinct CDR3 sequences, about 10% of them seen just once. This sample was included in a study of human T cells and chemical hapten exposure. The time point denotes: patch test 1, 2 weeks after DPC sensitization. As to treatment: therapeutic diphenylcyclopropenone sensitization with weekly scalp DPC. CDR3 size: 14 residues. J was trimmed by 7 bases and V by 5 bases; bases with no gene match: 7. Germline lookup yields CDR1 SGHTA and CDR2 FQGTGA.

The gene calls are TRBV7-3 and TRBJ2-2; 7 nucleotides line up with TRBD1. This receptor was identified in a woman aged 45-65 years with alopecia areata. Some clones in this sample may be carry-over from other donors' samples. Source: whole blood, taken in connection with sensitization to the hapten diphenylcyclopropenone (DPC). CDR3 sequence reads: CASSPRQGGGELFF. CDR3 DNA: TGTGCCAGCAGCCCTCGACAGGGTGGCGGGGAGCTGTTTTTT.